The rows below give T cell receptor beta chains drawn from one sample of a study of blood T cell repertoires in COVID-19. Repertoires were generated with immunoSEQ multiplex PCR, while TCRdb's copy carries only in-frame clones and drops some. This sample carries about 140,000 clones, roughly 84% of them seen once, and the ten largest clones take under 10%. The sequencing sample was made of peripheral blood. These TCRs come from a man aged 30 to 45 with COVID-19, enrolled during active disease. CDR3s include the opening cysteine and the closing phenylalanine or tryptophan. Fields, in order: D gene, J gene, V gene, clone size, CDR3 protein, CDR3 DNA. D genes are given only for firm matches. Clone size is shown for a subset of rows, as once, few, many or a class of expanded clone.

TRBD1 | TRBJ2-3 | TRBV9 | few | CASSGTGRADTQYF | TGTGCCAGCAGCGGGACAGGGCGGGCAGATACGCAGTATTTT
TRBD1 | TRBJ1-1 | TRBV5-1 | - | CASGWTGVATEAFF | TGCGCCAGCGGTTGGACAGGAGTCGCCACTGAAGCTTTCTTT
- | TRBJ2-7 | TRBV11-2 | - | CASSLAIGASSYEQYF | TGTGCCAGCAGCTTAGCAATAGGGGCCTCATCCTACGAGCAGTACTTC
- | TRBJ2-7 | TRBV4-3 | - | CASSQDPPVGQGGYEQYF | TGCGCCAGCAGCCAAGATCCGCCCGTCGGGCAGGGGGGCTACGAGCAGTACTTC
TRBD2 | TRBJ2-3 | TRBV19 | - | CASSIGSSGNADTQYF | TGTGCCAGTAGTATAGGGAGTAGCGGGAATGCAGATACGCAGTATTTT
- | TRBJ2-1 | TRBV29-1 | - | CSDIQGWHNEQFF | TGCAGCGACATCCAGGGTTGGCACAATGAGCAGTTCTTC
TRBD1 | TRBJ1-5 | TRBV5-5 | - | CASSLGTGGGGQPQHF | TGTGCCAGCAGCTTGGGGACAGGGGGAGGAGGTCAGCCCCAGCATTTT
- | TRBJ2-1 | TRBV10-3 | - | CAISELTYNEQFF | TGTGCCATCAGTGAGCTAACCTACAATGAGCAGTTCTTC
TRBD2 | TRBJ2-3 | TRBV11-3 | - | CASSFTSAGDTQYF | TGTGCCAGCAGCTTCACTAGCGCCGGGGATACGCAGTATTTT
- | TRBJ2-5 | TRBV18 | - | CASSPPTGGETQYF | TGTGCCAGCTCACCCCCAACAGGAGGGGAGACCCAGTACTTC
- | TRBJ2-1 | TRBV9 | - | CASSVFEASYNEQFF | TGTGCCAGCAGCGTATTCGAGGCCTCCTACAATGAGCAGTTCTTC
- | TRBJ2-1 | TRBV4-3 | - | CASSQVASYGQFF | TGCGCCAGCAGCCAAGTAGCCAGCTATGGGCAGTTCTTC
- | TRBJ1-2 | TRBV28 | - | CASSRPGYGYTF | TGTGCCAGCAGTAGGCCCGGGTATGGCTACACCTTC
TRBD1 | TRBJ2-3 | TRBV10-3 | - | CAISDRGQDTQYF | TGTGCCATCAGTGACAGGGGGCAAGATACGCAGTATTTT
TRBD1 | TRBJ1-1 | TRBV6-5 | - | CASSAGTELNTEAFF | TGTGCCAGCAGCGCCGGGACAGAACTGAACACTGAAGCTTTCTTT
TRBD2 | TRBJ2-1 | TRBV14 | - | CASSSTGGRGFYNEQFF | TGTGCCAGCAGCTCGACTGGCGGGAGGGGTTTCTACAATGAGCAGTTCTTC